These T cell receptor beta chains were read from a single sample in a study of shared clonotypes between healthy human individuals. The repertoire was sequenced with immunoSEQ multiplex PCR; TCRdb's copy has only in-frame clones and lacks some. Of 450,000 to 500,000 clones in the sample, around 80% are singletons; the top ten hold around 11%. Sequenced input: PBMCs. The receptors here all came from a woman aged 40 to 55 in good health. Some clones in this sample may be carry-over from other donors' samples. Both conserved end residues are part of each CDR3. D genes are given only for firm matches. A clone size is listed for some rows: how often the clone was seen (once, few, many), or a class if it is expanded.

NA,TRBJ2-2,TRBV6-5,NA,CASSHGGGELFF,TGTGCCAGCAGCCATGGAGGCGGGGAGCTGTTTTTT
NA,TRBJ2-7,TRBV9,NA,CASSVGVREGYEQYF,TGTGCCAGCAGCGTGGGGGTCCGGGAAGGATACGAGCAGTACTTC
many,TRBJ1-4,TRBV4-2,TRBD1,CASSPEGDRLDEKLFF,TGTGCCAGCAGCCCCGAGGGGGACAGGTTGGATGAAAAACTGTTTTTT
few,TRBJ2-5,TRBV28,TRBD1,CASRTTGIKTQYF,TGTGCCAGCAGGACGACAGGGATAAAGACCCAGTACTTC
NA,TRBJ2-5,TRBV5-1,NA,CASSLAPGETQYF,TGCGCCAGCAGCTTGGCCCCAGGGGAGACCCAGTACTTC
NA,TRBJ2-1,TRBV30,TRBD2,CAWSRGGYNEQFF,TGTGCCTGGAGCCGGGGGGGGTACAATGAGCAGTTCTTC
once,TRBJ1-2,TRBV6-6,NA,CASADRSPPNYGYTF,TGTGCCAGCGCAGACAGGAGTCCCCCTAACTATGGCTACACCTTC
NA,TRBJ2-5,TRBV5-1,NA,CASSPSLIRIPETQYF,TGCGCCAGCAGCCCGAGCCTAATAAGGATCCCAGAGACCCAGTACTTC
NA,TRBJ2-1,TRBV27,TRBD2,CASSSRTSGRARDEQFF,TGTGCCAGCAGTTCACGGACTAGCGGGAGGGCCAGGGATGAGCAGTTCTTC
NA,TRBJ1-3,TRBV19,NA,CASSILTSSGNTIYF,TGTGCCAGTAGTATCCTCACCAGCTCTGGAAACACCATATATTTT
few,TRBJ2-7,TRBV28,TRBD2,CASSRGLAGGRYEQYF,TGTGCCAGCAGTAGAGGACTAGCGGGTGGACGGTACGAGCAGTACTTC
NA,TRBJ2-7,TRBV5-1,TRBD2,CASSPETSGSKRF,TGCGCCAGCAGCCCGGAGACTAGCGGGAGTAAGCGCTTC
NA,TRBJ2-7,TRBV10-3,TRBD2,CAISEFKREGPYEQYF,TGTGCCATCAGTGAGTTCAAGCGGGAGGGCCCCTACGAGCAGTACTTC
NA,TRBJ2-3,TRBV5-1,NA,CASSLGTDTDTQYF,TGCGCCAGCAGCTTGGGGACAGACACAGATACGCAGTATTTT
NA,TRBJ2-2,TRBV9,TRBD2,CASSTGLADYTGELFF,TGTGCCAGCAGCACAGGACTAGCGGATTACACCGGGGAGCTGTTTTTT
NA,TRBJ2-7,TRBV27,TRBD2,CASSLRGLAGYEQYF,TGTGCCAGCAGTTTGAGGGGACTAGCGGGGTACGAGCAGTACTTC
once,TRBJ1-2,TRBV7-2,NA,CASSPTEANYGYTF,TGTGCCAGCAGCCCGACGGAAGCTAACTATGGCTACACCTTC
NA,TRBJ2-7,TRBV29-1,TRBD2,CSAEAGLAGEQYF,TGCAGCGCTGAGGCCGGACTAGCGGGAGAGCAGTACTTC
NA,TRBJ2-3,TRBV29-1,NA,CTAGDTQYF,TGCACCGCAGGGGATACGCAGTATTTT
NA,TRBJ1-1,TRBV5-4,NA,CASSLASKSRHCFF,TGTGCCAGCAGCTTGGCCAGTAAATCGAGACATTGTTTCTTT
once,TRBJ2-6,TRBV29-1,TRBD1,CSVGPQGPGSGANVLTF,TGCAGCGTTGGTCCACAGGGGCCCGGCTCTGGGGCCAACGTCCTGACTTTC
once,TRBJ1-3,TRBV6-5,NA,CASSPRYSGNTIYF,TGTGCCAGCAGTCCTCGCTACTCTGGAAACACCATATATTTT
NA,TRBJ1-2,TRBV6-5,NA,CASSYSSSGQNYGYTF,TGTGCCAGCAGTTACTCCAGCAGCGGGCAGAACTATGGCTACACCTTC
few,TRBJ2-1,TRBV15,NA,CATSRSRNSYNEQFF,TGTGCCACCAGCAGGAGCCGAAACTCCTACAATGAGCAGTTCTTC
NA,TRBJ2-5,TRBV7-9,NA,CASSTSEEETQYF,TGTGCCAGCAGCACCTCAGAGGAAGAGACCCAGTACTTC
NA,TRBJ2-6,TRBV4-2,NA,CASSQDQGVRHRSGANVLTF,TGTGCCAGCAGCCAAGATCAAGGGGTCAGGCACCGATCTGGGGCCAACGTCCTGACTTTC
NA,TRBJ2-2,TRBV4-3,NA,CASSQVVIEAGELFF,TGCGCCAGCAGCCAAGTTGTAATTGAGGCCGGGGAGCTGTTTTTT
NA,TRBJ1-1,TRBV18,NA,CASSDGRIKAFF,TGTGCCAGCTCAGACGGACGGATAAAAGCTTTCTTT
NA,TRBJ1-2,TRBV29-1,TRBD1,CSVDGAGQGLGYTF,TGCAGCGTTGACGGCGCGGGACAGGGGTTAGGCTACACCTTC
NA,TRBJ1-4,TRBV18,NA,CASSPLVATNEKLFF,TGTGCCAGCTCACCACTAGTAGCAACTAATGAAAAACTGTTTTTT
NA,TRBJ2-1,TRBV28,NA,CASSLWGPYNEQFF,TGTGCCAGCAGTTTATGGGGACCCTACAATGAGCAGTTCTTC
NA,TRBJ2-4,TRBV18,NA,CASSPEGGGNIQYF,TGTGCCAGCTCACCTGAAGGGGGGGGAAACATTCAGTACTTC
many,TRBJ2-7,TRBV9,TRBD1,CASSVGGQSYEQYF,TGTGCCAGCAGCGTAGGGGGACAGTCCTACGAGCAGTACTTC
NA,TRBJ1-2,TRBV6-5,TRBD1,CASSYSGTGISGYTF,TGTGCCAGCAGTTACTCAGGGACAGGGATAAGTGGCTACACCTTC
NA,TRBJ1-5,TRBV2,NA,CASSGGRAFNQPQHF,TGTGCCAGCAGTGGGGGCCGGGCGTTCAATCAGCCCCAGCATTTT
NA,TRBJ2-5,TRBV19,NA,CASGLGGVYQETQYF,TGTGCCAGTGGGCTTGGCGGAGTGTACCAAGAGACCCAGTACTTC
NA,TRBJ2-2,TRBV2,NA,CASRTSVLTGELFF,TGTGCCAGCAGAACTAGTGTCTTAACCGGGGAGCTGTTTTTT
NA,TRBJ1-1,TRBV29-1,TRBD1,CSVGTGMGTEAFF,TGCAGCGTTGGGACAGGGATGGGGACTGAAGCTTTCTTT
NA,TRBJ1-2,TRBV6-1,NA,CASSVVSGWSGYTF,TGTGCCAGCAGTGTGGTGTCTGGTTGGTCTGGCTACACCTTC
NA,TRBJ2-1,TRBV15,NA,CATSRDPGLNEQFF,TGTGCCACCAGCAGGGACCCGGGACTTAATGAGCAGTTCTTC
NA,TRBJ2-5,TRBV9,NA,CASSVAPQGQETQYF,TGTGCCAGCAGCGTAGCCCCGCAGGGTCAAGAGACCCAGTACTTC
NA,TRBJ2-7,TRBV25-1,NA,CASSEQGYEQYF,TGTGCCAGCAGCGAACAGGGTTACGAGCAGTACTTC
NA,TRBJ2-7,TRBV19,TRBD2,CASSEAGREYEQYF,TGTGCCAGTAGTGAAGCGGGACGCGAGTACGAGCAGTACTTC
NA,TRBJ2-3,TRBV5-1,NA,CASSSAFTDTQYF,TGCGCCAGCAGCTCGGCCTTCACAGATACGCAGTATTTT
NA,TRBJ2-2,TRBV27,NA,CASSLQAGSYGELFF,TGTGCCAGCAGTTTACAGGCGGGATCGTACGGGGAGCTGTTTTTT
NA,TRBJ1-1,TRBV11-3,NA,CASSIYRDTEAFF,TGTGCCAGCAGCATTTACAGGGACACTGAAGCTTTCTTT
few,TRBJ1-5,TRBV21-1,NA,CASSKERPVSNQPQHF,TGTGCCAGCAGCAAAGAGCGTCCAGTTAGCAATCAGCCCCAGCATTTT
NA,TRBJ2-7,TRBV30,NA,CAWAPPRIPYEQYF,TGTGCCTGGGCGCCCCCCCGAATACCATACGAGCAGTACTTC
NA,TRBJ2-1,TRBV9,TRBD2,CASSVGTSGTEQFF,TGTGCCAGCAGTGTCGGGACTAGCGGGACTGAGCAGTTCTTC
NA,TRBJ1-2,TRBV21-1,NA,CASSNRAGFFYGYTF,TGTGCCAGCAGCAATAGGGCAGGGTTTTTTTATGGCTACACCTTC
NA,TRBJ1-2,TRBV6-6,NA,CAGGAGRSNYGYTF,TGTGCCGGCGGAGCAGGCAGAAGTAACTATGGCTACACCTTC
NA,TRBJ2-7,TRBV7-3,NA,CASSLGTVLSYEQYF,TGTGCCAGCAGCCTCGGGACGGTCCTCTCCTACGAGCAGTACTTC
once,TRBJ2-7,TRBV6-1,TRBD1,CASLTGDEQYF,TGTGCCAGCCTGACAGGGGACGAGCAGTACTTC